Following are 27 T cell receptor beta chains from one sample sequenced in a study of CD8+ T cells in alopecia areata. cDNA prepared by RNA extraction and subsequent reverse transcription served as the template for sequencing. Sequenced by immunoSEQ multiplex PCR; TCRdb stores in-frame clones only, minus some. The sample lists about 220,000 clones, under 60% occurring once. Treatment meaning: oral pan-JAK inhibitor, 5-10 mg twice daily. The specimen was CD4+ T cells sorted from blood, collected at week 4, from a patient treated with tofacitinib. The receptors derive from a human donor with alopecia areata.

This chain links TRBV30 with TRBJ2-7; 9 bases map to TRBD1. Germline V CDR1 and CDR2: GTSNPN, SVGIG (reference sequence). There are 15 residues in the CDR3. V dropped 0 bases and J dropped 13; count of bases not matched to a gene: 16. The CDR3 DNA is TGTGCCTGGAGTGTGGGACAGGGCTTTCTCGGGTCCATTTACTTC. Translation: CAWSVGQGFLGSIYF.

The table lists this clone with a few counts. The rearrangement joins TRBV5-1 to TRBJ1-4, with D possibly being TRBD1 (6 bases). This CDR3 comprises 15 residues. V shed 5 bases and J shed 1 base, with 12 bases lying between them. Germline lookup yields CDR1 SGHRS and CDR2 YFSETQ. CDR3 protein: CASRRAGQTNEKLFF. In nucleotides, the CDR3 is TGCGCCAGCAGGCGGGCGGGACAAACTAATGAAAAACTGTTTTTT.

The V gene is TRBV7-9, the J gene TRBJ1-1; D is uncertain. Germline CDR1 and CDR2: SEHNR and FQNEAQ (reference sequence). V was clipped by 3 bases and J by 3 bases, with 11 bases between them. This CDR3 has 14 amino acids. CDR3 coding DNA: TGTGCCAGCAGCTTTTTCCCCTCCGACACTGAAGCTTTCTTT. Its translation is CASSFFPSDTEAFF.

CDR3 bases: TGTGCCACCAGCCGCGCACTAGCTAATGAAAAACTGTTTTTT. Amino acid sequence: CATSRALANEKLFF. The chain combines TRBV15 with TRBJ1-4; D is undetermined. Germline V gives CDR1 LNHNV, CDR2 YYDKDF (reference sequence). V was cut by 5 bases and J by 3 bases, with 10 bases left in between. The CDR3 length is 14 residues.

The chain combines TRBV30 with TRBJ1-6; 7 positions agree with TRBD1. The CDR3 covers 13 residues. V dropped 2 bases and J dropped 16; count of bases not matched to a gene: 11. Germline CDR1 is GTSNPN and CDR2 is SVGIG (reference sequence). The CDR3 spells CAWSHRDSRNLHF. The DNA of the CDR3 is TGTGCCTGGAGTCATAGGGACAGTAGAAATCTCCACTTT.

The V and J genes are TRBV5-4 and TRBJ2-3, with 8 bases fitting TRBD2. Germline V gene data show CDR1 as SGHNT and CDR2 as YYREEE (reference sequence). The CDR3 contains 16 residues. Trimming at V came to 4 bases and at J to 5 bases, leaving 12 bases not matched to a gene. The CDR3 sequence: CASSRRVQRGLDTQYF. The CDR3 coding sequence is TGTGCCAGCAGCCGGCGAGTTCAGCGGGGGTTAGATACGCAGTATTTT.

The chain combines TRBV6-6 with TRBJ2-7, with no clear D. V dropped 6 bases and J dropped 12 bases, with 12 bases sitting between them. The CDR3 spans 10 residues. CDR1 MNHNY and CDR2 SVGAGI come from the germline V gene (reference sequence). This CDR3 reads CASSQTRWYF. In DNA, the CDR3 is TGTGCCAGCAGCCAAACCCGGTGGTACTTC.

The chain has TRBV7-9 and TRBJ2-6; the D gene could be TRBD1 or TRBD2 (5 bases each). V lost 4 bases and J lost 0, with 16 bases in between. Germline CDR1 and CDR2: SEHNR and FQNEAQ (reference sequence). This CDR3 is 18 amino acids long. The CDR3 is CASSSKSRGSSGANVLTF. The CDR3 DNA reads TGTGCCAGCAGCTCCAAAAGCCGGGGCAGCTCTGGGGCCAACGTCCTGACTTTC.

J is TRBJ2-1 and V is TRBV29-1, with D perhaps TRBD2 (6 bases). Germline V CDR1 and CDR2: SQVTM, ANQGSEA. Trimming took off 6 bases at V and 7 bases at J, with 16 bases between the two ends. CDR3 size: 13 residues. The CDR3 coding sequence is TGCAGCGTGAGTGCCGGGACTGAGAATGAGCAGTTCTTC. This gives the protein CSVSAGTENEQFF.

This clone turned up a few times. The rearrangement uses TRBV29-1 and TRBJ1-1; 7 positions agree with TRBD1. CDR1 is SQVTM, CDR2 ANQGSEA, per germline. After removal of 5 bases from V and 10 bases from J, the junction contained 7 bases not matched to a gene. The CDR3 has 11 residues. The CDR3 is CSVLRTGLAFF. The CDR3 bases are TGCAGCGTTCTGCGGACAGGTCTAGCTTTCTTT.

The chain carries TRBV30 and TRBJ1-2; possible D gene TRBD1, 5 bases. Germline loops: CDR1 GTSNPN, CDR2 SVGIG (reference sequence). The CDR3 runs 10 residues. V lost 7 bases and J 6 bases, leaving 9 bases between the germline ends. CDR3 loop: CASVGDGYTF. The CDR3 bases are TGTGCCTCGGTAGGGGATGGCTACACCTTC.

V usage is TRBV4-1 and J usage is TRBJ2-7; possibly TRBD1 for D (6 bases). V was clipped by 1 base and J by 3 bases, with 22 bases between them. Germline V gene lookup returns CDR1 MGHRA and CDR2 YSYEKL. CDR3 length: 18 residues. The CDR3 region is CASSQAEGMTGQGYEQYF. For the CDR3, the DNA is TGCGCCAGCAGCCAAGCCGAAGGTATGACAGGCCAGGGCTACGAGCAGTACTTC.

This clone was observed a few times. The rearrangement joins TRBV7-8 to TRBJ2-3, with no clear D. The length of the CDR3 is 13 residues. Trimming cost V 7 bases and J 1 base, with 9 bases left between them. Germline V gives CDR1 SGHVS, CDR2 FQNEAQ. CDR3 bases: TGTGCCAGCACCGCTAGGGGCACAGATACGCAGTATTTT. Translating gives CASTARGTDTQYF.

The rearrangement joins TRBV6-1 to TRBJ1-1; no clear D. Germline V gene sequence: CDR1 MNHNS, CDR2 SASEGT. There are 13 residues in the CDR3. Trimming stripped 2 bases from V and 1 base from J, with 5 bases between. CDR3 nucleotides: TGTGCCAGCAGTGAAAGGTGGAACACTGAAGCTTTCTTT. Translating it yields CASSERWNTEAFF.

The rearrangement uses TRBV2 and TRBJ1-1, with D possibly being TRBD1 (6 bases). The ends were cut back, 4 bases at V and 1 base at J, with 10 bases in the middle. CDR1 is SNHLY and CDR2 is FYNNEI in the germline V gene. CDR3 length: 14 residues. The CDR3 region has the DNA TGTGCCAGCAGTGTGGACAGACAGAACACTGAAGCTTTCTTT. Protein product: CASSVDRQNTEAFF.

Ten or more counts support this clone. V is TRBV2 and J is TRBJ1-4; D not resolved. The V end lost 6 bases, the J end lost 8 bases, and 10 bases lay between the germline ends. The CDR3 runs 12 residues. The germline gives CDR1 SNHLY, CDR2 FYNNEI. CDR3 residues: CASSPGKEKLFF. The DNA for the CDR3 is TGTGCCAGCAGCCCCGGAAAGGAAAAACTGTTTTTT. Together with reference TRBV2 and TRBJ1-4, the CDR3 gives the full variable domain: EPEVTQTPSHQVTQMGQEVILRCVPISNHLYFYWYRQILGQKVEFLVSFYNNEISEKSEIFDDQFSVERPDGSNFTLKIRSTKLEDSAMYFCASSPGKEKLFFGSGTQLSVL.

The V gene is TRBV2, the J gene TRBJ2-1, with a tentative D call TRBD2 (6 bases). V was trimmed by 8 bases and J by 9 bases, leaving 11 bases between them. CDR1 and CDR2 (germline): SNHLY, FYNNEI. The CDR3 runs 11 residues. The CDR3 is CASALASEQFF. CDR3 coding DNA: TGTGCCAGCGCCCTAGCGTCTGAGCAGTTCTTC.

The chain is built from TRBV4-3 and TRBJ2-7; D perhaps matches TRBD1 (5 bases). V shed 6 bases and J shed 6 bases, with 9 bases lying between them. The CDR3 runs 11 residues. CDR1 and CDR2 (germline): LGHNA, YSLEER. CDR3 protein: CASRSRAEQYF. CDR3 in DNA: TGCGCCAGCAGATCCAGGGCCGAGCAGTACTTC.

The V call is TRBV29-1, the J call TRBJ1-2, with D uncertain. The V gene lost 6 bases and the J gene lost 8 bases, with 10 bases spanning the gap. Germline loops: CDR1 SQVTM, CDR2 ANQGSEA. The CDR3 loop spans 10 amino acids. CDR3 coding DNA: TGCAGCGTCGACATCGCGGGCTACACCTTC. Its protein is CSVDIAGYTF.

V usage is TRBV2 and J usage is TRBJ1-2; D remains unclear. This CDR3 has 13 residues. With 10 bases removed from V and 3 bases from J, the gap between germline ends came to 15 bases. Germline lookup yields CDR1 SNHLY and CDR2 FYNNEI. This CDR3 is CATRRDGDYGYTF. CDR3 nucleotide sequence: TGTGCCACCCGACGAGACGGGGACTATGGCTACACCTTC. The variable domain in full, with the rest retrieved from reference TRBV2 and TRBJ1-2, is EPEVTQTPSHQVTQMGQEVILRCVPISNHLYFYWYRQILGQKVEFLVSFYNNEISEKSEIFDDQFSVERPDGSNFTLKIRSTKLEDSAMYFCATRRDGDYGYTFGSGTRLTVV.

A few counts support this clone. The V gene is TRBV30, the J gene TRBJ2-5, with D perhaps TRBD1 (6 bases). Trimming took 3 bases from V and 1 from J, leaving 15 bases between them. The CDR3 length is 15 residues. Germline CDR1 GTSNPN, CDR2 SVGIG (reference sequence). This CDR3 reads CAWRTGHLIQETQYF. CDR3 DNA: TGTGCCTGGAGAACGGGACACCTAATCCAAGAGACCCAGTACTTC.

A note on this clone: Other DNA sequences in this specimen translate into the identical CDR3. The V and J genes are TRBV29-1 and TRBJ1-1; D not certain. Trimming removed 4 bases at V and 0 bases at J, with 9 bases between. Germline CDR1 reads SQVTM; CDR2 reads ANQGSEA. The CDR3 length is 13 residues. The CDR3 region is CSVGGRMNTEAFF. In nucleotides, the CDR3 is TGCAGCGTTGGAGGTCGGATGAACACTGAAGCTTTCTTT.

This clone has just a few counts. The CDR3 loop reads CASSLLAGSGELFF. Here the CDR3 DNA reads TGTGCCAGCAGCTTACTAGCGGGGTCCGGGGAGCTGTTTTTT. The chain couples TRBV7-3 to TRBJ2-2; TRBD2 aligns across 9 bases. CDR3 length: 14 residues. CDR1 is SGHTA, CDR2 FQGTGA, per germline. The ends lost 2 bases at V and 6 bases at J; junction bases unmatched: 1.

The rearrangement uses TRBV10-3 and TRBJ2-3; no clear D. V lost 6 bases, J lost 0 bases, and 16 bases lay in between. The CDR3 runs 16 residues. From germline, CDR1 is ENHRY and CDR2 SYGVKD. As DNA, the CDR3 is TGTGCCATCAGCGCCGGGCAGGTAGTTAGCACAGATACGCAGTATTTT. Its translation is CAISAGQVVSTDTQYF.

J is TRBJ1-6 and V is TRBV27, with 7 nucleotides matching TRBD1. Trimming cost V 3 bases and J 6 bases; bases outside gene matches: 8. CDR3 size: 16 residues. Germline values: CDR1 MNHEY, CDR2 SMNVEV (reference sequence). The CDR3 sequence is CASSFVQGVGNSPLHF. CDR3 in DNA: TGTGCCAGCAGTTTTGTCCAGGGGGTCGGTAATTCACCCCTCCACTTT.

CDR3 residues: CAWSQGLAGQETQYF. The CDR3 bases are TGTGCCTGGAGCCAGGGACTAGCGGGGCAAGAGACCCAGTACTTC. This rearrangement joins TRBV30 to TRBJ2-5; 13 bases fit TRBD2. V dropped 3 bases and J dropped 2; count of bases not matched to a gene: 3. This CDR3 spans 15 amino acids. Germline values: CDR1 GTSNPN, CDR2 SVGIG (reference sequence).

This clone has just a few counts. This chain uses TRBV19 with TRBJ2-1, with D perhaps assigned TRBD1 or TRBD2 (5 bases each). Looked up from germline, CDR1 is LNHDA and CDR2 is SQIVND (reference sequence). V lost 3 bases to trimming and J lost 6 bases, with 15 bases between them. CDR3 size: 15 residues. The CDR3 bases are TGTGCCAGTAGTATCGAGGGGCTGGTGGGCAATGAGCAGTTCTTC. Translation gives CASSIEGLVGNEQFF.